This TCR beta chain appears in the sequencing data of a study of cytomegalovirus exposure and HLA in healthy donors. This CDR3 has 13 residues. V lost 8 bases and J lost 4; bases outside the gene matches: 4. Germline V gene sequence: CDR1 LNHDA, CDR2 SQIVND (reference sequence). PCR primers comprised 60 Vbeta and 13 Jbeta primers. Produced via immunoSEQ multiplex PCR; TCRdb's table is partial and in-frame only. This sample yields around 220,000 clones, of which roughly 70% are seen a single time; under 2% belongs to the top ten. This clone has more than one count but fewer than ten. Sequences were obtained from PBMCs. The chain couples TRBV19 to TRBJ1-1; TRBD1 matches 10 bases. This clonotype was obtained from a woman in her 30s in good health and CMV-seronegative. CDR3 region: CASRDRGATEAFF. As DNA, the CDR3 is TGTGCCAGTCGGGACAGGGGAGCCACTGAAGCTTTCTTT.